These 6 T cell receptor beta chains were all obtained from the same sample, sequenced in a study of cytomegalovirus exposure and HLA in healthy donors. The PCR used 60 Vbeta and 13 Jbeta primers. TCRdb's copy holds only in-frame clones and misses some; the assay was immunoSEQ multiplex PCR. The sample contains roughly 160,000 clones, around nine tenths of which appear only once. The sample comprised PBMCs. All receptors derive from a woman in her 30s in good health and CMV-seronegative.

The chain uses TRBV16 and TRBJ1-5; 8 bases match TRBD1. This CDR3 is built from 20 residues. Germline V CDR1 and CDR2: KGHSY, FQNENV. Trimming cost V 1 base and J 0 bases; bases outside gene matches: 14. CDR3 nucleotides: TGTGCCAGCAGCCAATACACACCGGGACAGGCCCTCTATAGCAATCAGCCCCAGCATTTT. Protein: CASSQYTPGQALYSNQPQHF.

V usage is TRBV13 and J usage is TRBJ2-5; the D gene is possibly TRBD2 (5 bases). This CDR3 region has 11 residues. V was trimmed by 8 bases and J by 5 bases, leaving 9 bases between them. Looked up from germline, CDR1 is PRHDT and CDR2 is FYEKMQ (reference sequence). This CDR3 reads CASGEKETQYF. CDR3 DNA: TGTGCCAGCGGGGAGAAGGAGACCCAGTACTTC.

The J gene is TRBJ2-3, the V gene TRBV14; 9 bases agree with TRBD2. Germline values: CDR1 SGHDN, CDR2 FVKESK. The ends lost 4 bases at V and 2 bases at J; junction bases unmatched: 13. The CDR3 is 18 residues long. In nucleotides, the CDR3 is TGTGCCAGCAGCCCCGATACCGCCCTAGCGGGGCTCACAGATACGCAGTATTTT. The encoded protein is CASSPDTALAGLTDTQYF.

The chain recombines TRBV7-2 with TRBJ2-7, with TRBD2 identical over 8 bases. Germline V CDR1 and CDR2: SGHTA, FQGNSA. The junction had 12 bases not matched to a gene; V was cut back by 5 bases and J by 3 bases. The CDR3 spans 16 residues. The CDR3 DNA is TGTGCCAGCAGCAAAAGTGGGGGACTAGTTAGCTACGAGCAGTACTTC. It specifies CASSKSGGLVSYEQYF.

CDR3 sequence reads: CASSVGTGIGWAFF. CDR3 bases: TGTGCCAGCAGTGTTGGGACAGGGATCGGGTGGGCTTTCTTT. V usage is TRBV2 and J usage is TRBJ1-1, with 9 bases identical to TRBD1. Germline loops: CDR1 SNHLY, CDR2 FYNNEI. Trimming removed 4 bases from V and 11 bases from J; junction bases left unmatched: 11. There are 14 residues in the CDR3.

CDR3 region: CASNPGAGALLNTDTQYF. In DNA, the CDR3 is TGTGCCAGCAACCCAGGCGCGGGAGCGCTTTTAAACACAGATACGCAGTATTTT. V is TRBV27 and J is TRBJ2-3, with 7 bases matching TRBD2. This CDR3 is built from 18 residues. Looked up from germline, CDR1 is MNHEY and CDR2 is SMNVEV (reference sequence). J was trimmed by 2 bases and V by 7 bases; bases with no gene match: 18.